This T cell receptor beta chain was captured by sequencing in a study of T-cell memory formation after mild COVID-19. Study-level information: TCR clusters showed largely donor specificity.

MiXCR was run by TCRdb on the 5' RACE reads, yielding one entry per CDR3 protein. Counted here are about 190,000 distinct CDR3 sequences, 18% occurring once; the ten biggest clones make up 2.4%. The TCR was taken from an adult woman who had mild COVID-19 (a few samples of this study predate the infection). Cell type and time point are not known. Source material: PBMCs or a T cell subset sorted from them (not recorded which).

CDR3 residues: CASSLTQGLRSTEAFF. The CDR3, as DNA: TGCGCCAGCAGCCTTACGCAGGGGTTGAGGTCCACTGAAGCTTTCTTT. This chain links TRBV4-1 with TRBJ1-1; possibly TRBD1 for D (6 bases). Germline CDR1 reads MGHRA; CDR2 reads YSYEKL. With 4 bases removed from V and 4 bases from J, the gap between germline ends came to 19 bases. This CDR3 comprises 16 residues.